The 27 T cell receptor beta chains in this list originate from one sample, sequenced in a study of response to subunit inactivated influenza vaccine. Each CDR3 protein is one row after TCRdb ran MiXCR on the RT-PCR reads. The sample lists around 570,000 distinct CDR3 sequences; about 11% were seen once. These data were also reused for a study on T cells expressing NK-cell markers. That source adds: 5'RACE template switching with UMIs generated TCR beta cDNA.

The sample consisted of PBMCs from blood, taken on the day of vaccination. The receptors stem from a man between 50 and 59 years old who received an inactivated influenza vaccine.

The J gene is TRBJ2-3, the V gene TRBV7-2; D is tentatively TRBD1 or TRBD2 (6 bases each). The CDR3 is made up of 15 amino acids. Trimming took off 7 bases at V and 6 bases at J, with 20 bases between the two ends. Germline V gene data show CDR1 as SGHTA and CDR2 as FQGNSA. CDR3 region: CASTSTGATSDTQYF. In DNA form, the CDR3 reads TGTGCCAGCACCTCTACGGGGGCTACCTCGGATACGCAGTATTTT. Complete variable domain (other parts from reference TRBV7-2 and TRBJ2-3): GAGVSQSPSNKVTEKGKDVELRCDPISGHTALYWYRQSLGQGLEFLIYFQGNSAPDKSGLPSDRFSAERTGGSVSTLTIQRTQQEDSAVYLCASTSTGATSDTQYFGPGTRLTVL.

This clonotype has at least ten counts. Here the CDR3 DNA reads TGCGCCAGCAGCTGGGCCGGGACTAGCGGAGGCACAGATACGCAGTATTTT. This encodes CASSWAGTSGGTDTQYF. This chain joins TRBV5-1 and TRBJ2-3; TRBD2 matches at 11 bases. The germline CDR1 and CDR2 sequences are SGHRS and YFSETQ. The junction had 7 bases not matched to a gene; V was cut back by 3 bases and J by 1 base. The CDR3 is 17 residues long.

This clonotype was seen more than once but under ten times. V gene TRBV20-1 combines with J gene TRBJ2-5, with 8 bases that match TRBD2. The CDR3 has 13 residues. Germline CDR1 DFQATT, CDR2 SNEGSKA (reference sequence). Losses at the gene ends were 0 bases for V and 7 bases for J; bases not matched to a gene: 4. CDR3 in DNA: TGCAGTGCTAGAGATGGTCTAGCGGGGACCCAGTACTTC. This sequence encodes CSARDGLAGTQYF.

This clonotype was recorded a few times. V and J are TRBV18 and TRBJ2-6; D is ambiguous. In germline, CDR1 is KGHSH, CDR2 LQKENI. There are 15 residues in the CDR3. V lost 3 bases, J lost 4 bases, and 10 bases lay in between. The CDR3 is CASSPQIPGANVLTF. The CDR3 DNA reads TGTGCCAGCTCACCCCAGATCCCAGGGGCCAACGTCCTGACTTTC.

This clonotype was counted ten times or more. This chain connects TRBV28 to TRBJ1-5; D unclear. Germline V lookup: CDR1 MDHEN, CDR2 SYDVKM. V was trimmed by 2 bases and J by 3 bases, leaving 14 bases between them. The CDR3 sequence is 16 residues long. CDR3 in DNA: TGTGCCAGCAGTTTACCCCAAGTCTCTTTCAATCAGCCCCAGCATTTT. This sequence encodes CASSLPQVSFNQPQHF.

The CDR3 loop reads CAISESREGGNEQYF. CDR3 in DNA: TGTGCCATCAGTGAGTCAAGGGAGGGCGGCAACGAGCAGTACTTC. The chain combines TRBV10-3 with TRBJ2-7; 7 bases line up with TRBD2. CDR1 and CDR2 from the germline V gene are ENHRY and SYGVKD. Germline trimming cut 0 bases from V and 5 bases from J; bases unmatched to any gene: 7. This CDR3 has 15 residues.

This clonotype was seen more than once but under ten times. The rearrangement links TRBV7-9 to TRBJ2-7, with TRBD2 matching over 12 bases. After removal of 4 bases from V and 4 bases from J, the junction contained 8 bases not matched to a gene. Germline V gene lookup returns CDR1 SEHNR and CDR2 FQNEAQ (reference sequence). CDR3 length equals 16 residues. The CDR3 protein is CASSSDGTSGLYEQYF. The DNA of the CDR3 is TGTGCCAGCAGCTCAGATGGGACTAGCGGGCTTTACGAGCAGTACTTC.

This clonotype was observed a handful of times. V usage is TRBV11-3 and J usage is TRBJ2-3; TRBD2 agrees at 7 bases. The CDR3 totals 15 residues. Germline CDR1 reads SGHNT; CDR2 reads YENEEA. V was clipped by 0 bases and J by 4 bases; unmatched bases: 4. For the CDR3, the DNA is TGTGCCAGCAGCTTAGATGGGACTAATGCAGATACGCAGTATTTT. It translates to CASSLDGTNADTQYF.

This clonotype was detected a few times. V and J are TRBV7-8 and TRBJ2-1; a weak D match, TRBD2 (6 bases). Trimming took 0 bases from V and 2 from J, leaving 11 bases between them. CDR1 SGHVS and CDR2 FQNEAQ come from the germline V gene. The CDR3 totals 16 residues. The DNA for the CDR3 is TGTGCCAGCAGCTTAGCGTGGACTACCGCCTACAATGAGCAGTTCTTC. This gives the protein CASSLAWTTAYNEQFF.

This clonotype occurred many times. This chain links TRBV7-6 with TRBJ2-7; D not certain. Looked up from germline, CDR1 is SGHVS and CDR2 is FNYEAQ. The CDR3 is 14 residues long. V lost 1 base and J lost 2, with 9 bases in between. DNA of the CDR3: TGTGCCAGCAGCTTAGGGTCTGGGCCCTACGAGCAGTACTTC. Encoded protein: CASSLGSGPYEQYF.

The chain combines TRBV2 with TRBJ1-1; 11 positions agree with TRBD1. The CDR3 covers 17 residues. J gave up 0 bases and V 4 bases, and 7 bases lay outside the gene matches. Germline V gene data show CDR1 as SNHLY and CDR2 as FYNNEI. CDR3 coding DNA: TGTGCCAGCAGTGCGGTAGGGACAGGGGGATTGAACACTGAAGCTTTCTTT. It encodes CASSAVGTGGLNTEAFF.

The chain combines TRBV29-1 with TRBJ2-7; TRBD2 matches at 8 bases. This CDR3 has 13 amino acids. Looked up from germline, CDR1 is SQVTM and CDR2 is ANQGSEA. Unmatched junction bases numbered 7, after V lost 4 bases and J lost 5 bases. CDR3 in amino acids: CSVGGLAAHEQYF. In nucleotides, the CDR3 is TGCAGCGTTGGAGGACTAGCTGCTCACGAGCAGTACTTC.

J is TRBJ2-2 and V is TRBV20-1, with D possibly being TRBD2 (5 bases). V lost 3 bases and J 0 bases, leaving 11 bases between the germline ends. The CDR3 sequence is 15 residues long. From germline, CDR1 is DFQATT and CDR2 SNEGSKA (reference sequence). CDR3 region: CSARFGNANTGELFF. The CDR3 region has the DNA TGCAGTGCTAGGTTCGGGAACGCGAACACCGGGGAGCTGTTTTTT.

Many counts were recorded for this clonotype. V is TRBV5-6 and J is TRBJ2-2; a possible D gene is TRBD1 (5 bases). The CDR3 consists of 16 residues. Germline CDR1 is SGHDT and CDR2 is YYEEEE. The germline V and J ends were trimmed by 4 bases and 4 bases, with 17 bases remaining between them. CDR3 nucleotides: TGTGCCAGCAGCCTTACGCGACAGATTAGCACCGGGGAGCTGTTTTTT. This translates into CASSLTRQISTGELFF.

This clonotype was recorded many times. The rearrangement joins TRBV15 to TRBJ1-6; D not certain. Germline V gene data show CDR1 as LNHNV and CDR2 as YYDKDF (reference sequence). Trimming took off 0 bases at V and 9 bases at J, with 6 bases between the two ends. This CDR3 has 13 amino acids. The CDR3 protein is CATSRDMISPLHF. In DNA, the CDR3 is TGTGCCACCAGCAGAGATATGATTTCACCCCTCCACTTT.

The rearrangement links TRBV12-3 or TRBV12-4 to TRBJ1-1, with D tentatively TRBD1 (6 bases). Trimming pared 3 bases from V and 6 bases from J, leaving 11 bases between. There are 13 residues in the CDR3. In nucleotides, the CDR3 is TGTGCCAGCAGTTTCAGGGGAACCCCTGAAGCTTTCTTT. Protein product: CASSFRGTPEAFF.

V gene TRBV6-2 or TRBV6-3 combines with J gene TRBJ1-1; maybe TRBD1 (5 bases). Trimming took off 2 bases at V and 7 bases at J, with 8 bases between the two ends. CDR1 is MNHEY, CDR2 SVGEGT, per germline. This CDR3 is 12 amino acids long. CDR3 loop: CASSYRQGEAFF. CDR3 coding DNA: TGTGCCAGCAGTTACCGCCAGGGTGAAGCTTTCTTT.

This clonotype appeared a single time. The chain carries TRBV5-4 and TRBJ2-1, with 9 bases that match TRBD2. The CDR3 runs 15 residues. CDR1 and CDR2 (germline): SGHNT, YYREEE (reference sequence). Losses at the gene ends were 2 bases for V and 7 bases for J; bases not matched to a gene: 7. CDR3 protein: CASSFGTSSGNEQFF. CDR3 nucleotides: TGTGCCAGCAGCTTCGGGACTAGCTCTGGAAATGAGCAGTTCTTC.

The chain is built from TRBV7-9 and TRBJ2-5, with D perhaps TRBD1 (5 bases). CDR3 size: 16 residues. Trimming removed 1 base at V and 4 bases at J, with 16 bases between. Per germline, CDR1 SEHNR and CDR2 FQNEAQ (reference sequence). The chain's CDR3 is CASSLVRRLGRETQYF. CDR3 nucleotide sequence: TGTGCCAGCAGCTTAGTGAGGAGACTGGGGCGAGAGACCCAGTACTTC.

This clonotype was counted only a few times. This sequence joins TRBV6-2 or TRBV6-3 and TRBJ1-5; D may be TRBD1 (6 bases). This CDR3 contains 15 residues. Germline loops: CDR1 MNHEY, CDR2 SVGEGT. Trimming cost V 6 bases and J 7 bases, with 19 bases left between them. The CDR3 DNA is TGTGCCAGCAGCAACTCAGGGGTACGGGGACAGCCCCAGCATTTT. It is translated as CASSNSGVRGQPQHF.

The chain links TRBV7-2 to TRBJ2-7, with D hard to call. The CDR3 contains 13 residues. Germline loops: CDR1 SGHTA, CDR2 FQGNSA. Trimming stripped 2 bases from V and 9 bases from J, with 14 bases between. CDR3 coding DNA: TGTGCCAGCAGCTTAACACACTTTAATGTGCAGTACTTC. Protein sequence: CASSLTHFNVQYF.

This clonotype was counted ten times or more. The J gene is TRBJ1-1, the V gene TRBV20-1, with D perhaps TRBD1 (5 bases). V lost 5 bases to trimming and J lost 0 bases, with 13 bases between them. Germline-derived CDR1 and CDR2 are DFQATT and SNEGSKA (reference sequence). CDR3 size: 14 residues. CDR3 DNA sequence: TGCAGTGCTCTTGAAAGGGGTCTGAACACTGAAGCTTTCTTT. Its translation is CSALERGLNTEAFF.

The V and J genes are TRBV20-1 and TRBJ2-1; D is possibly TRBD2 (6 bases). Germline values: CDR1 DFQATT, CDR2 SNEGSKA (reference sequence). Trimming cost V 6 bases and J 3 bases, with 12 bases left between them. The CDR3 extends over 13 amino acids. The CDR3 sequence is CSANLGGYNEQFF. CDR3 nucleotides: TGCAGTGCAAACCTCGGGGGCTACAATGAGCAGTTCTTC.

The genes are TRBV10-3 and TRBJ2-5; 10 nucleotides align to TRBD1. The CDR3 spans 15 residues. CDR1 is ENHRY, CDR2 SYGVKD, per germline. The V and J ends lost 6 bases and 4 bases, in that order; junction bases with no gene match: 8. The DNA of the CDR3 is TGTGCCATCAGATCGGGACAGGGGTATGGAGAGACCCAGTACTTC. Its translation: CAIRSGQGYGETQYF.

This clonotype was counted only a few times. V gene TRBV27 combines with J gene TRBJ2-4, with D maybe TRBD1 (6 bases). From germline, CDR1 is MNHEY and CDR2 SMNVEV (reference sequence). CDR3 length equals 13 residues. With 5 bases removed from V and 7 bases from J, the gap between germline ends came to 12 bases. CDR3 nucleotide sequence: TGTGCCAGCAGTAGTATTAGGGGGAACATTCAGTACTTC. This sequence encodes CASSSIRGNIQYF.

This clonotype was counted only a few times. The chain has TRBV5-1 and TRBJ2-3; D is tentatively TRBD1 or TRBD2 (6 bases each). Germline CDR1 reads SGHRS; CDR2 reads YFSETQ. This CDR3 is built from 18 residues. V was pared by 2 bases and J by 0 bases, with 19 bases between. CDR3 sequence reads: CASSFGGGIRQSTDTQYF. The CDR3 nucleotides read TGCGCCAGCAGCTTTGGGGGCGGGATACGTCAAAGCACAGATACGCAGTATTTT.

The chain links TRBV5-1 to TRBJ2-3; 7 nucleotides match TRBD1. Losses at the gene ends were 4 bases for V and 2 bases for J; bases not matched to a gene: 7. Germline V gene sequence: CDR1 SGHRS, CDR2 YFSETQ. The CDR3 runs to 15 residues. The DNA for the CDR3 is TGCGCCAGCAGCCCCCTCAGGGGGAACACAGATACGCAGTATTTT. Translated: CASSPLRGNTDTQYF.